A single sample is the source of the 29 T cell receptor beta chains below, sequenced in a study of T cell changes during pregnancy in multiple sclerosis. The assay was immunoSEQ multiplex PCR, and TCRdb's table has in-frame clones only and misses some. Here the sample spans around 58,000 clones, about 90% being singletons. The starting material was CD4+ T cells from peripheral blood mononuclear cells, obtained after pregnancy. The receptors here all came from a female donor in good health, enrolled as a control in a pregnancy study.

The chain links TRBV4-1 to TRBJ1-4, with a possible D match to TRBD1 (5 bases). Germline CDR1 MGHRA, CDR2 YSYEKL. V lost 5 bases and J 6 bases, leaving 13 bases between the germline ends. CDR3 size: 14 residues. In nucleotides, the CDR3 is TGCGCCAGCAGCTCCGGGGGGTTCTATGAAAAACTGTTTTTT. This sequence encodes CASSSGGFYEKLFF.

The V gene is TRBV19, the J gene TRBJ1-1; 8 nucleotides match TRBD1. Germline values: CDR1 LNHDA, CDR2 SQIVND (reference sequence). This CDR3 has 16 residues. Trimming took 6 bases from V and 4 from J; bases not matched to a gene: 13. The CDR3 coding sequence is TGTGCCAGTAGCCCCGGACAGGGCGCACTAACCACTGAAGCTTTCTTT. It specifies CASSPGQGALTTEAFF.

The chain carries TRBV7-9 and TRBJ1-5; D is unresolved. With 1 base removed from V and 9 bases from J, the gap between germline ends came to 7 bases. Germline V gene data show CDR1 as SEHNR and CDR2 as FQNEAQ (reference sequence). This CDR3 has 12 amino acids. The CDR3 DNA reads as TGTGCCAGCAGCTTAGACCACGGGCCCCAGCATTTT. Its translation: CASSLDHGPQHF.

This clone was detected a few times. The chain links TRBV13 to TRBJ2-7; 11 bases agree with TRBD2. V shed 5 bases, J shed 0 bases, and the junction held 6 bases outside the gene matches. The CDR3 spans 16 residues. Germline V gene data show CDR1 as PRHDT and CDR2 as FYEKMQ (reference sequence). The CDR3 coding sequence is TGTGCCAGCAGCATACGGACTAGCGGGCGCTCCTACGAGCAGTACTTC. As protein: CASSIRTSGRSYEQYF.

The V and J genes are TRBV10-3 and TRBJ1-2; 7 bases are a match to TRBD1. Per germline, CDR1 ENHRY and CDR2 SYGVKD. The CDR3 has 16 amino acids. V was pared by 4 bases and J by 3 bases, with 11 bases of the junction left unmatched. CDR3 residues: CAISGAQGRSDYGYTF. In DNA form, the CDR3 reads TGTGCCATCAGTGGGGCACAGGGGAGGTCGGACTATGGCTACACCTTC.

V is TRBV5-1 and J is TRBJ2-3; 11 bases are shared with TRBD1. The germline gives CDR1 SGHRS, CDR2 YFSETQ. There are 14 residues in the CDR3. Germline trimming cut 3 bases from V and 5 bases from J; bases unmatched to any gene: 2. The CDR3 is CASSWTGGGDTQYF. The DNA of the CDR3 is TGCGCCAGCAGCTGGACAGGGGGCGGAGATACGCAGTATTTT.

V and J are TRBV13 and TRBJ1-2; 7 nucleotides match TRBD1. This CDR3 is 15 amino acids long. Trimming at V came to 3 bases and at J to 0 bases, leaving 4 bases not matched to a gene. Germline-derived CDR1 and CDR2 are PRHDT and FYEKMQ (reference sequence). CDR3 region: CASSLDRLSNYGYTF. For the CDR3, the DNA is TGTGCCAGCAGCTTGGACAGGTTATCTAACTATGGCTACACCTTC.

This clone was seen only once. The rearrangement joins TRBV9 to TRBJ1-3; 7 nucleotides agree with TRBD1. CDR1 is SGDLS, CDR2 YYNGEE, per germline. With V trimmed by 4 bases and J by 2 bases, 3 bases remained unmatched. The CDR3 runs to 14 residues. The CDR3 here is CASSLTGAGNTIYF. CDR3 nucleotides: TGTGCCAGCAGCCTTACAGGGGCTGGAAACACCATATATTTT.

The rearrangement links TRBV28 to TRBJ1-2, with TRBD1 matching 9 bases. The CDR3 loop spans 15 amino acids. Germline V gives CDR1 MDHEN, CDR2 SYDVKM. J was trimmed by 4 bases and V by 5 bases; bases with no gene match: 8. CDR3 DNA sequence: TGTGCCAGCAGTCCCCAGGGACAGGGAGGCTATGGCTACACCTTC. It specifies CASSPQGQGGYGYTF.

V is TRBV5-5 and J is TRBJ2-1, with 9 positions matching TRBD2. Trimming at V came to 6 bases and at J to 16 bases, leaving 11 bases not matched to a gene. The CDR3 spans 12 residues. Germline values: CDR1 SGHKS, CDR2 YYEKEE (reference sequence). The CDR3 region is CASTKTAGGSFF. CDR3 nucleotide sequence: TGTGCCAGCACTAAAACAGCGGGGGGCAGTTTCTTC. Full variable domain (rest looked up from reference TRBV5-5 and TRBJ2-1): DAGVTQSPTHLIKTRGQQVTLRCSPISGHKSVSWYQQVLGQGPQFIFQYYEKEERGRGNFPDRFSARQFPNYSSELNVNALLLGDSALYLCASTKTAGGSFFGPGTRLTVL.

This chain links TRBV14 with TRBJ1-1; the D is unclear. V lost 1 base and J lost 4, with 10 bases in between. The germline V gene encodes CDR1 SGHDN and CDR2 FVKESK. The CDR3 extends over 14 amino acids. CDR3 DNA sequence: TGTGCCAGCAGCCAAGTCTTCAGTGGCACTGAAGCTTTCTTT. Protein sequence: CASSQVFSGTEAFF.

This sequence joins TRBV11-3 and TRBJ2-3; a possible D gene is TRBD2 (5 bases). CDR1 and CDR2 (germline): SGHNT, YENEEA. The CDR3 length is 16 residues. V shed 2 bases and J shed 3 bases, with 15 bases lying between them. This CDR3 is CASSLRASTLTDTQYF. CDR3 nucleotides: TGTGCCAGCAGCTTAAGGGCTAGCACATTAACAGATACGCAGTATTTT.

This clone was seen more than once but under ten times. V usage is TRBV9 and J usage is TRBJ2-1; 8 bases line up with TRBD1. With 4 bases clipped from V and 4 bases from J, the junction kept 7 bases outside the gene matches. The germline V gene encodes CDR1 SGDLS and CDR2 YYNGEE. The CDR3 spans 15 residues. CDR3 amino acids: CASSPRQGPYNEQFF. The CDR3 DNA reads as TGTGCCAGCAGCCCCCGACAGGGGCCTTACAATGAGCAGTTCTTC.

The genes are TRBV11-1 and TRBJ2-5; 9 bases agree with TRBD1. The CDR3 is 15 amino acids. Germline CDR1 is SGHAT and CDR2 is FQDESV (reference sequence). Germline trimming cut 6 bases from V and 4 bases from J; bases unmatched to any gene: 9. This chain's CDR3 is CASSRTGAKVETQYF. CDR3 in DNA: TGTGCCAGCAGTCGGACAGGGGCCAAAGTAGAGACCCAGTACTTC.

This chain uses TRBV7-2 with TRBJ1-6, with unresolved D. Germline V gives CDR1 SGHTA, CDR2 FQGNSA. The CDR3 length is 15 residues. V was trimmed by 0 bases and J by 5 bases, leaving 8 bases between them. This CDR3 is CASSLAGGNNSPLHF. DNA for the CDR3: TGTGCCAGCAGCTTAGCCGGCGGAAATAATTCACCCCTCCACTTT.

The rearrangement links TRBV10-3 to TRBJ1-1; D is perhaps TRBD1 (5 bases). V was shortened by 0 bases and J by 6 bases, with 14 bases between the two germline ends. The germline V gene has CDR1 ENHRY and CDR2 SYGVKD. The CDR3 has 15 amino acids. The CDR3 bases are TGTGCCATCAGTGAGTCGTTAGGGTCAGGGTCTGAAGCTTTCTTT. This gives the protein CAISESLGSGSEAFF.

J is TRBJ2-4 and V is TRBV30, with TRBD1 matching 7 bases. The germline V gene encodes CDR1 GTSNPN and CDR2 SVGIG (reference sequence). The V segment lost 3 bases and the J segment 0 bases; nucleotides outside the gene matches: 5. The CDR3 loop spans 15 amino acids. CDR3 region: CAWRRGRLAKNIQYF. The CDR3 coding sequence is TGTGCCTGGAGGAGGGGGCGTCTAGCCAAAAACATTCAGTACTTC.

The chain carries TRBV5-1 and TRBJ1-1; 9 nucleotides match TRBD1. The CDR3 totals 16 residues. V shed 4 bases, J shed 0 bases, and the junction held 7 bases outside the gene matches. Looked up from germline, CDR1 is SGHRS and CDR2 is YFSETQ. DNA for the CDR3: TGCGCCAGCAGCCGATGGACAGGGGAGGTGAACACTGAAGCTTTCTTT. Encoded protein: CASSRWTGEVNTEAFF. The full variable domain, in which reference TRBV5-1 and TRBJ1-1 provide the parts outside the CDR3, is KAGVTQTPRYLIKTRGQQVTLSCSPISGHRSVSWYQQTPGQGLQFLFEYFSETQRNKGNFPGRFSGRQFSNSRSEMNVSTLELGDSALYLCASSRWTGEVNTEAFFGQGTRLTVV.

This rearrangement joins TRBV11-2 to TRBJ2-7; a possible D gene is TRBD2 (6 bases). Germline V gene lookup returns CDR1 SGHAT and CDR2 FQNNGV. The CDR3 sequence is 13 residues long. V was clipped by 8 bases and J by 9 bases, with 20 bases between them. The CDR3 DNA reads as TGTGCCAGCGCTAACCAGGGAGCGGGTTGGCAGTACTTC. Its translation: CASANQGAGWQYF.

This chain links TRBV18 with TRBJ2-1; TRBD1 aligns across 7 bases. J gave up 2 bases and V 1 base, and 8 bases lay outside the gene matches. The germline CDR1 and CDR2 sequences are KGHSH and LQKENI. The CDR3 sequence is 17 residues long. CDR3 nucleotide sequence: TGTGCCAGCTCACCACGTCAGCGAACAGGGGCCTACAATGAGCAGTTCTTC. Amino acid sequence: CASSPRQRTGAYNEQFF. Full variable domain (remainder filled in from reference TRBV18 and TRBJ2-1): NAGVMQNPRHLVRRRGQEARLRCSPMKGHSHVYWYRQLPEEGLKFMVYLQKENIIDESGMPKERFSAEFPKEGPSILRIQQVVRGDSAAYFCASSPRQRTGAYNEQFFGPGTRLTVL.

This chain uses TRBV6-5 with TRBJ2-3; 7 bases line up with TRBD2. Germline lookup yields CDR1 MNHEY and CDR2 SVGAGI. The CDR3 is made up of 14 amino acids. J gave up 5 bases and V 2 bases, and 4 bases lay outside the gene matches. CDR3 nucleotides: TGTGCCAGCAGTTACGGTGGGGGGGGAGATACGCAGTATTTT. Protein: CASSYGGGGDTQYF.

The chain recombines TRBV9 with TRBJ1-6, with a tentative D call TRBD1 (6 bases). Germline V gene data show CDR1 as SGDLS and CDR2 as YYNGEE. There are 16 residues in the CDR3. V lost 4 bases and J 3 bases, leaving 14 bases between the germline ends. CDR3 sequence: CASSPPGDIYNSPLHF. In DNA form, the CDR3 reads TGTGCCAGCAGCCCCCCCGGGGACATCTATAATTCACCCCTCCACTTT.

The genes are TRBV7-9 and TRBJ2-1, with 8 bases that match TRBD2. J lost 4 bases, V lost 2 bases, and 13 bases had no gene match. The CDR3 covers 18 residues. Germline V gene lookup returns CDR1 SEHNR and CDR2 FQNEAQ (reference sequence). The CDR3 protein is CASSLRAPFSGVYNEQFF. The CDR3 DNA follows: TGTGCCAGCAGCTTACGCGCACCGTTTAGCGGGGTTTACAATGAGCAGTTCTTC.

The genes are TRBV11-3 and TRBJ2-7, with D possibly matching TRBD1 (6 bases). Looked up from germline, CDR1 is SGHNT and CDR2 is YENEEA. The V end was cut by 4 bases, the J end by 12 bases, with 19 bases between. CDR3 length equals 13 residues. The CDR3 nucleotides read TGTGCCAGCAGCTACCTGGGGAACAGGGTTCTGTACTTC. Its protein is CASSYLGNRVLYF.

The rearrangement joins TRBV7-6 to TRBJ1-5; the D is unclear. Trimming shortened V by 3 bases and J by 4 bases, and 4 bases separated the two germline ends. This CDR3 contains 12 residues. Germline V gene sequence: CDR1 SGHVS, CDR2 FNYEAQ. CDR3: CASSFKNQPQHF. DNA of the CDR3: TGTGCCAGCAGCTTTAAAAATCAGCCCCAGCATTTT.

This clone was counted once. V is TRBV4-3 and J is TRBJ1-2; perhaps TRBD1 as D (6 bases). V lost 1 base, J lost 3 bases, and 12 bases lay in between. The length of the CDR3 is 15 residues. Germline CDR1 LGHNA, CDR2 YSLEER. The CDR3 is CASSQGEGGYYGYTF. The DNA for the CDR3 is TGCGCCAGCAGCCAAGGGGAGGGGGGCTACTATGGCTACACCTTC.

For the CDR3, the DNA is TGTGCCAGTAGTCCCCGGGATCTGACCAATCAGCCCCAGCATTTT. Amino acids: CASSPRDLTNQPQHF. J is TRBJ1-5 and V is TRBV19; D is unresolved. The ends were cut back, 5 bases at V and 3 bases at J, with 14 bases in the middle. CDR3 size: 15 residues. Germline V gene lookup returns CDR1 LNHDA and CDR2 SQIVND (reference sequence).

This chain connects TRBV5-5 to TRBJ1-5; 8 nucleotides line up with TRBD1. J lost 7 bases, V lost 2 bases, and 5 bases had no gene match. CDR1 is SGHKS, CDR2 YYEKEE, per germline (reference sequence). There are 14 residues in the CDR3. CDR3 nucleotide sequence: TGTGCCAGCAGCTTAACAGGGGGTAGGCAGCCCCAGCATTTT. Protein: CASSLTGGRQPQHF.

This CDR3 reads CAWRLRQGEWGNEKLFF. The CDR3 DNA is TGTGCCTGGAGGCTCCGACAGGGGGAATGGGGCAATGAAAAACTGTTTTTT. The V and J genes are TRBV30 and TRBJ1-4; TRBD1 aligns across 9 bases. Germline V gene sequence: CDR1 GTSNPN, CDR2 SVGIG (reference sequence). The CDR3 extends over 17 amino acids. V trimming: 3 bases; J trimming: 5 bases; junction bases outside the gene matches: 13.